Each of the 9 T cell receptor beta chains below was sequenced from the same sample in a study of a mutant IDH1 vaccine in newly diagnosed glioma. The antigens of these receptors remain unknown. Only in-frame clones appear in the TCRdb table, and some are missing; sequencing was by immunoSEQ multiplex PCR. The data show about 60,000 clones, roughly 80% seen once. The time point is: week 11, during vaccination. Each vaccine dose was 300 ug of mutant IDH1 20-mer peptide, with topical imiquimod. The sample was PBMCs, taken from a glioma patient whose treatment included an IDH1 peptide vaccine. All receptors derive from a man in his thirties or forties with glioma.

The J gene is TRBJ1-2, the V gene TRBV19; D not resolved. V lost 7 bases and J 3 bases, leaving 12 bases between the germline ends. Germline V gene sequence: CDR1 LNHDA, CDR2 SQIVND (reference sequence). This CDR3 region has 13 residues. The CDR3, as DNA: TGTGCCAGTACTCCGACCCGAGACTATGGCTACACCTTC. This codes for CASTPTRDYGYTF.

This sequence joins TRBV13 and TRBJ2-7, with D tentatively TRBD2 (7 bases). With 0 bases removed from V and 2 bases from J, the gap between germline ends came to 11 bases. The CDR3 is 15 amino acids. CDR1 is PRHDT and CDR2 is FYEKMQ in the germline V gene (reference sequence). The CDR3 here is CASSLGPGGPYEQYF. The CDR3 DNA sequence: TGTGCCAGCAGCTTAGGCCCGGGGGGCCCCTACGAGCAGTACTTC.

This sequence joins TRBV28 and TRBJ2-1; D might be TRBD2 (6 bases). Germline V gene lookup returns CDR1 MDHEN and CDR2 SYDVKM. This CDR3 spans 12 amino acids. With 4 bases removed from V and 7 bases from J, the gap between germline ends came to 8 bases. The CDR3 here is CASSWRGNEQFF. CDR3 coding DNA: TGTGCCAGCAGTTGGAGGGGTAATGAGCAGTTCTTC.

CDR3 sequence: CASSLPIGQGRANVLTF. For the CDR3, the DNA is TGTGCCAGCAGCTTGCCAATAGGACAGGGACGGGCCAACGTCCTGACTTTC. The chain has TRBV5-4 and TRBJ2-6; TRBD1 agrees at 8 bases. Germline V gene data show CDR1 as SGHNT and CDR2 as YYREEE (reference sequence). V shed 1 base and J 5 bases; nucleotides not matched to a gene: 8. The CDR3 runs to 17 residues.

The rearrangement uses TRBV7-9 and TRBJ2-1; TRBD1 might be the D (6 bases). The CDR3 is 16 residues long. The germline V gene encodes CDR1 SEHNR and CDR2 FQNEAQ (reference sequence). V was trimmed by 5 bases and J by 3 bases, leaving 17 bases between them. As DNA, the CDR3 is TGTGCCAGCAGCCACCACAGGGTAGGGGACTACAATGAGCAGTTCTTC. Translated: CASSHHRVGDYNEQFF.

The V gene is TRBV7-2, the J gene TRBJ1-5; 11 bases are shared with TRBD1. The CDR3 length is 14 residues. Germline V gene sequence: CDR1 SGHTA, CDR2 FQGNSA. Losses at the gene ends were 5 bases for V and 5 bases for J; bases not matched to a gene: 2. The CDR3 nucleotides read TGTGCCAGCAGCCGGGGACAGGGGGATCAGCCCCAGCATTTT. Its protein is CASSRGQGDQPQHF.

The CDR3 bases are TGTGCCAGCAGCTTACAATCGGGCAGGGGGCACACCGGGGAGCTGTTTTTT. Residues: CASSLQSGRGHTGELFF. The chain uses TRBV7-2 and TRBJ2-2; 8 bases are a match to TRBD1. V shed 2 bases and J 3 bases; nucleotides not matched to a gene: 8. The germline gives CDR1 SGHTA, CDR2 FQGNSA. The CDR3 length is 17 residues.

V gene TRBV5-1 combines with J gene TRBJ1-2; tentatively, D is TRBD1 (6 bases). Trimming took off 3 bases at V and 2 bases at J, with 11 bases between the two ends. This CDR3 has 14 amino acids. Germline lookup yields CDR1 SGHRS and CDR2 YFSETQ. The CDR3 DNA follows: TGCGCCAGCAGCTACCTCACAGGGAACTATGGCTACACCTTC. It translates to CASSYLTGNYGYTF.

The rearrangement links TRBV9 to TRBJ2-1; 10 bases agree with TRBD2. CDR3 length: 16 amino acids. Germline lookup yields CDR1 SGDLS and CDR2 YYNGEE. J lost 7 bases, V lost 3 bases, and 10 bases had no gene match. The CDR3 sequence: CASSAPPSGSTNEQFF. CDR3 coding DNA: TGTGCCAGCAGCGCTCCACCTAGCGGGAGTACGAATGAGCAGTTCTTC.